The 20 T cell receptor beta chains in this list originate from one sample, sequenced in a study of T cells in tuberculosis. Noted time point: new active TB diagnosis, blood taken before or within 7 days of starting treatment. TCRdb's copy holds only in-frame clones and misses some; the assay was immunoSEQ multiplex PCR. This table holds around 49,000 clones, about 95% found once. The material sequenced was PBMCs, taken at tuberculosis diagnosis. These receptors came from an adult with tuberculosis.

This chain uses TRBV7-9 with TRBJ1-5; no clear D. Germline loops: CDR1 SEHNR, CDR2 FQNEAQ (reference sequence). The CDR3 contains 14 residues. Trimming cost V 2 bases and J 2 bases, with 7 bases left between them. CDR3 loop: CASSLIGGNQPQHF. DNA for the CDR3: TGTGCCAGCAGCTTAATCGGGGGCAATCAGCCCCAGCATTTT.

The V gene is TRBV5-1, the J gene TRBJ1-5; 9 bases match TRBD1. Per germline, CDR1 SGHRS and CDR2 YFSETQ. Trimming took 0 bases from V and 4 from J; bases not matched to a gene: 2. The CDR3 covers 15 residues. The CDR3 DNA sequence: TGCGCCAGCAGCTTGGGGGGGACAGGGAATCAGCCCCAGCATTTT. It yields the protein CASSLGGTGNQPQHF.

This clone was found once. The chain recombines TRBV5-6 with TRBJ2-1; D might be TRBD2 (5 bases). Germline loops: CDR1 SGHDT, CDR2 YYEEEE. This CDR3 comprises 14 residues. Trimming stripped 5 bases from V and 7 bases from J, with 16 bases between. For the CDR3, the DNA is TGTGCCAGCAGAAAGAGGGATTTTAGGAATGAGCAGTTCTTC. Its protein product is CASRKRDFRNEQFF. The whole variable domain, filled in from reference TRBV5-6 and TRBJ2-1, reads DAGVTQSPTHLIKTRGQQVTLRCSPKSGHDTVSWYQQALGQGPQFIFQYYEEEERQRGNFPDRFSGHQFPNYSSELNVNALLLGDSALYLCASRKRDFRNEQFFGPGTRLTVL.

The chain has TRBV6-4 and TRBJ1-1; D ambiguous. With 9 bases removed from V and 0 bases from J, the gap between germline ends came to 11 bases. The CDR3 extends over 13 amino acids. Looked up from germline, CDR1 is MRHNA and CDR2 is SNTAGT. CDR3 in amino acids: CASSAELNTEAFF. In nucleotides, the CDR3 is TGTGCCAGTAGCGCAGAACTGAACACTGAAGCTTTCTTT.

The chain links TRBV6-1 to TRBJ2-1; TRBD2 agrees at 11 bases. This CDR3 has 14 amino acids. The V segment lost 2 bases and the J segment 6 bases; nucleotides outside the gene matches: 0. Germline CDR1 and CDR2: MNHNS and SASEGT. CDR3 amino acids: CASSELAGGNEQFF. The CDR3 DNA reads TGTGCCAGCAGTGAACTAGCGGGAGGCAATGAGCAGTTCTTC.

This chain joins TRBV27 and TRBJ1-5, with TRBD1 matching over 12 bases. The germline V gene has CDR1 MNHEY and CDR2 SMNVEV (reference sequence). V gave up 0 bases and J gave up 3 bases; unmatched junction bases: 3. The CDR3 sequence is 17 residues long. The chain's CDR3 is CASSLSGTGGVNQPQHF. DNA of the CDR3: TGTGCCAGCAGTTTATCCGGGACAGGGGGCGTCAATCAGCCCCAGCATTTT.

This clone was picked up a small number of times. The chain has TRBV13 and TRBJ2-2; 9 nucleotides line up with TRBD1. The J segment lost 7 bases and the V segment lost 5 bases, leaving 8 bases of the junction unmatched. The germline V gene has CDR1 PRHDT and CDR2 FYEKMQ (reference sequence). The CDR3 contains 15 residues. The CDR3 region is CASSRQGGIGGELFF. In DNA, the CDR3 is TGTGCCAGCAGCCGACAGGGGGGGATCGGCGGGGAGCTGTTTTTT.

The chain links TRBV19 to TRBJ2-1, with 9 bases fitting TRBD2. The CDR3 spans 13 residues. J gave up 8 bases and V 3 bases, and 2 bases lay outside the gene matches. In germline, CDR1 is LNHDA, CDR2 SQIVND (reference sequence). The CDR3 loop reads CASSISGSDEQFF. CDR3 coding DNA: TGTGCCAGTAGTATTAGCGGGAGCGATGAGCAGTTCTTC.

V gene TRBV4-1 combines with J gene TRBJ1-2; D unclear. Germline loops: CDR1 MGHRA, CDR2 YSYEKL. V lost 5 bases and J lost 7, with 23 bases in between. This CDR3 comprises 16 residues. CDR3 DNA: TGCGCCAGCAGCACCCTGGGCACCAAAACGGCGCGTGGCTACACCTTC. It encodes CASSTLGTKTARGYTF.

This chain joins TRBV30 and TRBJ1-1, with TRBD1 matching 7 bases. The junction had 4 bases not matched to a gene; V was cut back by 8 bases and J by 7 bases. The CDR3 consists of 10 residues. Germline CDR1 is GTSNPN and CDR2 is SVGIG (reference sequence). Here the CDR3 reads CAGGTDEAFF. CDR3 sequence (DNA): TGTGCCGGCGGGACAGATGAAGCTTTCTTT.

V is TRBV9 and J is TRBJ1-2, with 7 bases that match TRBD1. Losses at the gene ends were 5 bases for V and 5 bases for J; bases not matched to a gene: 3. Germline V gene data show CDR1 as SGDLS and CDR2 as YYNGEE. This CDR3 comprises 12 residues. For the CDR3, the DNA is TGTGCCAGCAGGGACAGGCTATATGGCTACACCTTC. Protein sequence: CASRDRLYGYTF.

Here the CDR3 reads CASSFLGSGRREQYF. CDR3 nucleotide sequence: TGTGCCAGCAGCTTCCTCGGTAGCGGGAGAAGGGAGCAGTACTTC. The V call is TRBV5-4, the J call TRBJ2-7; 9 bases fit TRBD2. The CDR3 totals 15 residues. Germline V CDR1 and CDR2: SGHNT, YYREEE (reference sequence). J was trimmed by 7 bases and V by 2 bases; bases with no gene match: 10. Full variable domain (rest looked up from reference TRBV5-4 and TRBJ2-7): ETGVTQSPTHLIKTRGQQVTLRCSSQSGHNTVSWYQQALGQGPQFIFQYYREEENGRGNFPPRFSGLQFPNYSSELNVNALELDDSALYLCASSFLGSGRREQYFGPGTRLTVT.

The chain combines TRBV5-1 with TRBJ2-5; 15 nucleotides agree with TRBD2. V shed 4 bases, J shed 5 bases, and the junction held 3 bases outside the gene matches. Germline CDR1 and CDR2: SGHRS and YFSETQ. This CDR3 is 15 amino acids long. The CDR3 region is CASSRGTSGRETQYF. The CDR3 nucleotides read TGCGCCAGCAGCAGGGGGACTAGCGGGAGGGAGACCCAGTACTTC.

This rearrangement joins TRBV6-5 to TRBJ2-3; 7 nucleotides align to TRBD1. CDR3 length: 12 amino acids. J was trimmed by 4 bases and V by 6 bases; bases with no gene match: 1. Germline V CDR1 and CDR2: MNHEY, SVGAGI. CDR3 in amino acids: CASRRGPDTQYF. CDR3 coding DNA: TGTGCCAGCAGGAGGGGGCCAGATACGCAGTATTTT.

The chain employs TRBV5-5 and TRBJ2-7; D is perhaps TRBD1 (6 bases). CDR1 and CDR2 (germline): SGHKS, YYEKEE (reference sequence). V lost 0 bases, J lost 0 bases, and 10 bases lay in between. This CDR3 spans 15 amino acids. CDR3 DNA: TGTGCCAGCAGCTTGGGACAGGTCAGCTCCTACGAGCAGTACTTC. The encoded protein is CASSLGQVSSYEQYF.

V usage is TRBV6-6 and J usage is TRBJ2-2, with TRBD1 matching over 9 bases. The CDR3 runs to 16 residues. With V trimmed by 4 bases and J by 7 bases, 10 bases remained unmatched. Germline assignment: CDR1 MNHNY and CDR2 SVGAGI (reference sequence). DNA for the CDR3: TGTGCCAGCAGTTCCGCAATCGGGACAGGGCTCGGGGAGCTGTTTTTT. Translating it yields CASSSAIGTGLGELFF.

This clone has only a few counts. The rearrangement links TRBV4-1 to TRBJ2-1, with 13 bases matching TRBD2. CDR1 is MGHRA and CDR2 is YSYEKL in the germline V gene. After removal of 1 base from V and 8 bases from J, the junction contained 5 bases not matched to a gene. This CDR3 is built from 16 residues. CDR3 sequence reads: CASSQGGLAGVDEQFF. The DNA for the CDR3 is TGCGCCAGCAGCCAAGGCGGACTAGCGGGAGTCGATGAGCAGTTCTTC.

The chain carries TRBV5-1 and TRBJ2-3, with D possibly being TRBD2 (5 bases). CDR1 and CDR2 from the germline V gene are SGHRS and YFSETQ. The CDR3 runs 15 residues. Deletions cut 1 base from V and 5 bases from J, with 14 bases between. CDR3 nucleotides: TGCGCCAGCAGCTTGTACGGGGATCCGGGAGATACGCAGTATTTT. Its protein product is CASSLYGDPGDTQYF. Drawing the rest from reference TRBV5-1 and TRBJ2-3, the complete variable domain is KAGVTQTPRYLIKTRGQQVTLSCSPISGHRSVSWYQQTPGQGLQFLFEYFSETQRNKGNFPGRFSGRQFSNSRSEMNVSTLELGDSALYLCASSLYGDPGDTQYFGPGTRLTVL.

This clone was seen just once. The chain carries TRBV30 and TRBJ1-6, with TRBD1 as a possible D gene (6 bases). Looked up from germline, CDR1 is GTSNPN and CDR2 is SVGIG (reference sequence). The CDR3 consists of 16 residues. The V end was cut by 2 bases, the J end by 4 bases, with 15 bases between. The CDR3 DNA reads TGTGCCTGGAGTATCGGGGGGCGAATTTATAATTCACCCCTCCACTTT. Translated, it gives CAWSIGGRIYNSPLHF.

V usage is TRBV6-5 and J usage is TRBJ1-2; 8 bases match TRBD1. Unmatched junction bases numbered 8, after V lost 5 bases and J lost 6 bases. The germline gives CDR1 MNHEY, CDR2 SVGAGI. The CDR3 runs to 14 residues. As DNA, the CDR3 is TGTGCCAGCAGTACTACTCTGACAGGGGATGGCTACACCTTC. Translation gives CASSTTLTGDGYTF.